This TCR beta chain was identified in a study of monozygotic twins with inflammatory bowel disease. Points from the study as a whole: In these data, no single strong IBD-associated signal or clonotype received support.

The germline gives CDR1 DFQATT, CDR2 SNEGSKA (reference sequence). The CDR3 is 15 residues long. Donors each contributed one blood sample measuring about 2.5 ml. UMIs with a 6-nucleotide sample barcode were added by template switching. cDNA for TCRalpha and TCRbeta was amplified by nested PCRs of about 15 then 8 to 10 cycles. For each CDR3 protein, TCRdb gives one entry from its re-call of the 5' RACE reads, without DNA. This sample's table reports about 420,000 distinct CDR3 sequences. As to this clonotype: Its antigen is unknown.

The receptor was isolated from a human donor with ulcerative colitis or Crohn's disease, or a healthy co-twin of an affected twin (not recorded which). The chain has TRBV20-1 and TRBJ2-7; TCRdb's assignment of TRBD1 cannot be checked, as there is no DNA. Sequencing was done on a sample of blood. The CDR3 is CSARDRNRGKNEQYF.